The clone carrying this T cell receptor (beta chain) was detected once. The data belong to a study of blood T cell repertoires in COVID-19. The participants were between roughly 18 and 100 years old and came from roughly 25 US areas. Grouping used clinical history reported by participants in a survey and questionnaire. Before being deemed recovered, Cohort 3 donors had two negative PCRs, clearance, or symptom resolution. Germline V lookup: CDR1 SGHTS, CDR2 YDEGEE. The CDR3 has 12 residues. With 5 bases removed from V and 9 bases from J, the gap between germline ends came to 12 bases. In the original processing: Scientists estimated how many nucleated cells there were by amplifying reference gene primers. Generated by immunoSEQ multiplex PCR, the TCRdb table keeps only in-frame clones and is missing some. The V and J calls and the clone size are those of that table, but D and trimming were determined from the DNA. The top ten hold about 18% of the sample, which has a few hundred thousand clones, approximately 92% seen once.

The origin of this receptor is a woman in her twenties or thirties who had recovered from COVID-19. Specimen: PBMCs or T cells enriched from blood (not recorded which). The rearrangement joins TRBV5-8 to TRBJ2-1; tentatively, D is TRBD2 (5 bases). The CDR3, as DNA: TGTGCCAGCAGTCAGAGGGATTCTGAGCAGTTCTTC. This codes for CASSQRDSEQFF.